This TCR beta chain appears in the sequencing data of a study of T cell responses to AZD1222 COVID-19 vaccine. The analysis combined second doses at about 4 or about 12 weeks. Repertoires were generated with immunoSEQ multiplex PCR, while TCRdb's copy carries only in-frame clones and drops some. There are 190,000 or so clones in the sample; 88% occur only once, and 25% to 30% lies in the top ten. A word on this clone: What it recognizes is unknown.

Trimming at V came to 3 bases and at J to 9 bases, leaving 9 bases not matched to a gene. The CDR3 has 15 amino acids. Germline CDR1 reads SGHVS; CDR2 reads FQNEAQ. Study-wide results and caveats: Dominant CD4 TCR responses targeted spike regions 160-218 and 743-854. The donor group comprised mostly white British people and more females; the analysis possibly underestimated clonal diversity.

The sample was peripheral blood, taken 28 days after the second AZD1222 dose. The rearrangement links TRBV7-8 to TRBJ2-1; 9 bases agree with TRBD2. The source of this sequence is an adult who received the AZD1222 COVID-19 vaccine. CDR3 region: CASSLKREAQGEQFF. CDR3 bases: TGTGCCAGCAGCTTGAAGCGGGAGGCCCAGGGTGAGCAGTTCTTC.